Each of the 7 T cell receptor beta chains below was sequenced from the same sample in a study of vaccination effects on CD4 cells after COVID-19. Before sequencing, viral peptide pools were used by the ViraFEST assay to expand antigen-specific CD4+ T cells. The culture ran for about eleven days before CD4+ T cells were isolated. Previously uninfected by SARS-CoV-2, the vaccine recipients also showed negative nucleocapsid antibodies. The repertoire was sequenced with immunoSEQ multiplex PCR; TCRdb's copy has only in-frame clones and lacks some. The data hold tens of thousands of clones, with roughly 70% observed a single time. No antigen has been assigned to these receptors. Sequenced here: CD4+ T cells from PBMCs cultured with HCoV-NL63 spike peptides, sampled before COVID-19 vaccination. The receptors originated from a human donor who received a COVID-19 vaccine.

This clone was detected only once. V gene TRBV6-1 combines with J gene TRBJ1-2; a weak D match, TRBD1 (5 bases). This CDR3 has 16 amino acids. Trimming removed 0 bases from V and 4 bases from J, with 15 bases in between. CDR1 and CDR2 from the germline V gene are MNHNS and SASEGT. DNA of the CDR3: TGTGCCAGCAGTGAAGCGTGGGGGGGTTACTCCTATGGCTACACCTTC. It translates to CASSEAWGGYSYGYTF.

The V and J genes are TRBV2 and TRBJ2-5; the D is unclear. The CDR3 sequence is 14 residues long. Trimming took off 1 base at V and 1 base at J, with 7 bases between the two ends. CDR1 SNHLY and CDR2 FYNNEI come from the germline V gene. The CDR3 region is CASSEGLAQETQYF. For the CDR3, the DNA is TGTGCCAGCAGTGAAGGCCTGGCCCAAGAGACCCAGTACTTC.

CDR3 nucleotides: TGTGCCAGTAGAAGGGACCCTGGGGCCAACGTCCTGACTTTC. Residues: CASRRDPGANVLTF. V is TRBV19 and J is TRBJ2-6; D may match TRBD1 or TRBD2 (5 bases each). Germline CDR1 reads LNHDA; CDR2 reads SQIVND (reference sequence). Trimming took off 6 bases at V and 2 bases at J, with 8 bases between the two ends. The CDR3 extends over 14 amino acids.

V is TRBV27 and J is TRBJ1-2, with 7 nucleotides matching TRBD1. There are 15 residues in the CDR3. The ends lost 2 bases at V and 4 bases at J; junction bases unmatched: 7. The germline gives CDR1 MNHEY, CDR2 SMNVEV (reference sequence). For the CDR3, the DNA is TGTGCCAGCAGTTTAAAGATGGGACAGTCCTATGGCTACACCTTC. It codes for CASSLKMGQSYGYTF.

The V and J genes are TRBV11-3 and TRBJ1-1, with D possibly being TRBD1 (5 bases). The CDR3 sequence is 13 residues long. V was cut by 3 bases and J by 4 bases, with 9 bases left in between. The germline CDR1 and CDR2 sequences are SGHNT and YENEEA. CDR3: CASSLEGSTEAFF. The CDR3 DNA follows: TGTGCCAGCAGCTTGGAGGGGAGCACTGAAGCTTTCTTT.

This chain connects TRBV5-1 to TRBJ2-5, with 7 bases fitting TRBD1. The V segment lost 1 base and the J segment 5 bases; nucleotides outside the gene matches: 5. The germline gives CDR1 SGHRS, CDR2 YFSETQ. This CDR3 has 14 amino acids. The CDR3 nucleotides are TGCGCCAGCAGCTTGTTACAGGGGCCGGAGACCCAGTACTTC. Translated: CASSLLQGPETQYF.

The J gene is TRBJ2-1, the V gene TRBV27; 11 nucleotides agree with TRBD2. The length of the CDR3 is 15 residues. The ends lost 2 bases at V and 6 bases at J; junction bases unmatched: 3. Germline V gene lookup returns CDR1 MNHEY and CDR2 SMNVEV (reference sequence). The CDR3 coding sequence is TGTGCCAGCAGTTTAAGGCTAGCGGGAGGCAATGAGCAGTTCTTC. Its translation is CASSLRLAGGNEQFF.